This T cell receptor beta chain derives from a study of blood T cells in healthy people across ages. On this clonotype: What it binds is unknown.

Isolation recovered at least 6 million PBMCs from every sample. General study points: Strong correlation linked observed beta diversity and percent naive T cells.

A second PCR of about 7 to 11 cycles used a sample-barcoded 5' primer and a J-beta primer mix. Tags on each cDNA molecule came from a template-switch adaptor with 12 random nucleotides. TCRdb passed the 5' RACE reads through MiXCR, listing each CDR3 protein once. The sample carries roughly 1,300,000 distinct CDR3 sequences, approximately 60% recorded once. Looked up from germline, CDR1 is LGHNA and CDR2 is YNFKEQ. V was shortened by 1 base and J by 11 bases, with 9 bases between the two germline ends. The CDR3 has 12 residues. The J gene is TRBJ2-1, the V gene TRBV4-2, with unresolved D. The sequenced sample was blood. This sequence originates from a man aged 18 to 30 in good health. CDR3 residues: CASSQGGDKQFF. CDR3 sequence (DNA): TGTGCCAGCAGCCAAGGGGGTGATAAGCAGTTCTTC.